The T cell receptor (beta chain) under discussion was sequenced for a study of blood T cell repertoires in COVID-19. The CDR3 runs to 13 residues. The germline V and J ends were trimmed by 3 bases and 3 bases, with 9 bases remaining between them. Germline values: CDR1 KGHSH, CDR2 LQKENI. This table comes from immunoSEQ multiplex PCR, and its TCRdb copy is limited to in-frame clones, with some not included. Of about 200,000 clones in the sample, roughly 90% were seen once. This clone appeared once. Other DNA sequences in this specimen translate into the identical CDR3. The receptor comes from a man between 60 and 75 years old with COVID-19, enrolled during active disease. The sample comprised peripheral blood. The chain is built from TRBV18 and TRBJ2-7, with D perhaps matching TRBD1 (6 bases). CDR3 amino acids: CASSPDSLYEQYF. CDR3 coding DNA: TGTGCCAGCTCACCGGACAGCCTCTACGAGCAGTACTTC.